Listed below are T cell receptor beta chains from one sample, sequenced in a study of OX40 agonist ivuxolimab in advanced cancers. TCRdb keeps only in-frame clones here, not all; method: immunoSEQ multiplex PCR. Here the sample spans 60,000 to 75,000 clones, 80% to 90% being singletons. The sequencing here drew on CD4+ or CD8+ T cells sorted from blood, taken in a trial of the OX40 agonist ivuxolimab. The receptor set was obtained from an adult with an advanced solid tumor such as melanoma, head and neck, liver or kidney cancer. The CDR3 runs from the conserved cysteine through the conserved F or W. Each record gives: J gene, V gene, D gene, clone size, CDR3 DNA, CDR3 protein. D genes are given only for firm matches. Rows may omit the clone size; those that give it use once, few, many or a size class.

>TRBJ2-7|TRBV5-1|NA|once
TGCGCCAGCAGCTTGGTCGGAAGCTCCTACGAGCAGTACTTC
CASSLVGSSYEQYF
>TRBJ1-2|TRBV9|NA|NA
TGTGCCAGCAGCTTACACAGGGAAGGGGGAAAAGGCTACACCTTC
CASSLHREGGKGYTF
>TRBJ1-2|TRBV5-6|NA|NA
TGTGCCAGCAGCTTTCCAGATGCTCAGGGCTACACCTTC
CASSFPDAQGYTF
>TRBJ2-1|TRBV28|NA|NA
TGTGCCAGCAGTCCTCCAGGGTACAATGAGCAGTTCTTC
CASSPPGYNEQFF
>TRBJ2-7|TRBV6-5|TRBD2|NA
TGTGCCAGCAGTTACGTAGCGGGTCGATTCTCCTACGAGCAGTACTTC
CASSYVAGRFSYEQYF
>TRBJ2-4|TRBV9|TRBD1|NA
TGTGCCAGCAGCCCACGGGACAGCCTTGAGTACTTC
CASSPRDSLEYF
>TRBJ2-2|TRBV7-2|NA|few
TGTGCCAGCACCCTAATGGTCTCGGGCGGCACCGGGGAGCTGTTTTTT
CASTLMVSGGTGELFF
>TRBJ2-2|TRBV28|NA|NA
TGTGCCAGCAGTTCCCGCGTGACCGGGGAGCTGTTTTTT
CASSSRVTGELFF
>TRBJ1-1|TRBV6-5|NA|NA
TGTGCCAGCAGGCCATCGGACCGTGAAGCTTTCTTT
CASRPSDREAFF
>TRBJ1-1|TRBV7-9|TRBD1|NA
TGTGCCAGCAGCTTAGGGGACAGGATAAACACTGAAGCTTTCTTT
CASSLGDRINTEAFF
>TRBJ1-2|TRBV5-6|NA|NA
TGTGCCAGCAGCCCCGACGGTCCTTCAAGGGGCTATGGCTACACCTTC
CASSPDGPSRGYGYTF
>TRBJ2-7|TRBV5-8|NA|NA
TGTGCCAGCAGCACCCCCGGGGCGGGGTTGGGGTACGAGCAGTACTTC
CASSTPGAGLGYEQYF
>TRBJ2-1|TRBV28|TRBD1|NA
TGTGCCAGCAGTGGAGCGACAGGGGGCAATGAGCAGTTCTTC
CASSGATGGNEQFF
>TRBJ2-1|TRBV30|NA|NA
TGTGCCTGGGGTCTAGCGCCCTCCTATCGTGAGCAGTTCTTC
CAWGLAPSYREQFF
>TRBJ1-2|TRBV25-1|TRBD1|NA
TGTGCCAGCCGGGACAGGGAGGACTATGGCTACACCTTC
CASRDREDYGYTF
>TRBJ1-4|TRBV6-5|NA|NA
TGTGCCAGCAGTGAATCAGGAGGTGAAAAACTGTTTTTT
CASSESGGEKLFF
>TRBJ2-7|TRBV2|NA|NA
TGTGCCAGCAAAGGCCCAGGGTCCGAGCAGTACTTC
CASKGPGSEQYF
>TRBJ2-7|TRBV7-9|NA|NA
TGTGCCAGCAGCTTATACCCCGACTCCTACGAGCAGTACTTC
CASSLYPDSYEQYF
>TRBJ2-1|TRBV4-1|TRBD2|NA
TGCGCCAGCAGCCAAGGTATAGCGGGAATGAGGAATGAGCAGTTCTTC
CASSQGIAGMRNEQFF
>TRBJ2-7|TRBV27|TRBD2|once
TGTGCCAGCAGTCGCGGGGGGGATAAGTCCTACGAGCAGTACTTC
CASSRGGDKSYEQYF
>TRBJ2-7|TRBV5-8|NA|NA
TGTGCCAGCAGCCGATCATCCCACGAGCAGTACTTC
CASSRSSHEQYF
>TRBJ1-5|TRBV7-3|NA|NA
TGTGCCAGCAGCTTAAATAGAGATCAGCCCCAGCATTTT
CASSLNRDQPQHF